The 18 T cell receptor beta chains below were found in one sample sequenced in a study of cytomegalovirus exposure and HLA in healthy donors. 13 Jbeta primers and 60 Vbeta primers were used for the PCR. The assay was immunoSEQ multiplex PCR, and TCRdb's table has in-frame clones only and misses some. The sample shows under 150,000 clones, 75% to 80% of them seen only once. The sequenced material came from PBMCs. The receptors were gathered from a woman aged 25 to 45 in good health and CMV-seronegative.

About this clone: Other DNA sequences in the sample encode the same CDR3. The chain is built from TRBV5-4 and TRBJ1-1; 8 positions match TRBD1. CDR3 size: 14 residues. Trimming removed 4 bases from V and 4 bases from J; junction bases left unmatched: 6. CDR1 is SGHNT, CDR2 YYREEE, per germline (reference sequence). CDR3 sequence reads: CASSPTGGVTEAFF. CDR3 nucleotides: TGTGCCAGCAGCCCTACAGGGGGTGTCACTGAAGCTTTCTTT. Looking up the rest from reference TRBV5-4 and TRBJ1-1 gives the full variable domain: ETGVTQSPTHLIKTRGQQVTLRCSSQSGHNTVSWYQQALGQGPQFIFQYYREEENGRGNFPPRFSGLQFPNYSSELNVNALELDDSALYLCASSPTGGVTEAFFGQGTRLTVV.

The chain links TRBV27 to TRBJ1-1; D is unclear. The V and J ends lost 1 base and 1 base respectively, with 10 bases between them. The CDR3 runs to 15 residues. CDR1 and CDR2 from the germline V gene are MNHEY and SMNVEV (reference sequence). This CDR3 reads CASSLFHGENTEAFF. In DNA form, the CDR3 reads TGTGCCAGCAGTTTATTCCACGGGGAGAACACTGAAGCTTTCTTT.

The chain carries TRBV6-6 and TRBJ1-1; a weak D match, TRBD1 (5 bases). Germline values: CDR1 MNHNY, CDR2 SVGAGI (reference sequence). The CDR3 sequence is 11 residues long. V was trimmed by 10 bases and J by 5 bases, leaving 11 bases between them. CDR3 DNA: TGTGCCACTTTGGGGGGTACTGAAGCTTTCTTT. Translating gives CATLGGTEAFF.

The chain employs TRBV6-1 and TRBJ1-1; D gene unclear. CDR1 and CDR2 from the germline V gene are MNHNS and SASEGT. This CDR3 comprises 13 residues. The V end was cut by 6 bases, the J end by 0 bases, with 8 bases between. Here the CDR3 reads CASSSGVNTEAFF. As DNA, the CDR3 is TGTGCCAGCAGCTCCGGGGTGAACACTGAAGCTTTCTTT.

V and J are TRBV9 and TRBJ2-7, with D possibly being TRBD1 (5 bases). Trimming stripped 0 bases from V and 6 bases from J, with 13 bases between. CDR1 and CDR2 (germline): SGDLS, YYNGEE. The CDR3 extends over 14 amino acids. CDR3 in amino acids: CASSVDARVTEQYF. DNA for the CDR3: TGTGCCAGCAGCGTAGACGCCAGGGTAACCGAGCAGTACTTC. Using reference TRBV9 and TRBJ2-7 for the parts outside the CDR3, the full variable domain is DSGVTQTPKHLITATGQRVTLRCSPRSGDLSVYWYQQSLDQGLQFLIQYYNGEERAKGNILERFSAQQFPDLHSELNLSSLELGDSALYFCASSVDARVTEQYFGPGTRLTVT.

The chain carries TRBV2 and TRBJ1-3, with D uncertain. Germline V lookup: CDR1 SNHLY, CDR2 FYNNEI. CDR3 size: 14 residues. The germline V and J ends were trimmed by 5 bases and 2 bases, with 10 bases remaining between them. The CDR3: CASSPRGTGNTIYF. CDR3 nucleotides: TGTGCCAGCAGTCCTCGGGGAACTGGAAACACCATATATTTT.

The CDR3 nucleotides are TGTGCCAGCAGCTTCACAGGGGTGAACACTGAAGCTTTCTTT. Its translation is CASSFTGVNTEAFF. The rearrangement links TRBV7-3 to TRBJ1-1; 7 nucleotides match TRBD1. This CDR3 is built from 14 residues. Germline V gene sequence: CDR1 SGHTA, CDR2 FQGTGA. Losses at the gene ends were 3 bases for V and 0 bases for J; bases not matched to a gene: 1.

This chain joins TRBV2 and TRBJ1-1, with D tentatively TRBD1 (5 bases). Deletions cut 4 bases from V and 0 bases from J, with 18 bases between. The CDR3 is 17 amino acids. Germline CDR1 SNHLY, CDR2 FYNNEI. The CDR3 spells CASSGGGDVEMNTEAFF. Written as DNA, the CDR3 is TGTGCCAGCAGTGGTGGAGGGGACGTGGAGATGAACACTGAAGCTTTCTTT.

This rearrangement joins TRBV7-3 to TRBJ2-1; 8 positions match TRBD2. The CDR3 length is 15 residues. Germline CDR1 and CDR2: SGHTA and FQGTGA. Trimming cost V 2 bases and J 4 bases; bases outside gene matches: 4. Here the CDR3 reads CASSLVAGSYNEQFF. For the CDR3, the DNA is TGTGCCAGCAGCTTAGTAGCGGGGAGTTACAATGAGCAGTTCTTC.

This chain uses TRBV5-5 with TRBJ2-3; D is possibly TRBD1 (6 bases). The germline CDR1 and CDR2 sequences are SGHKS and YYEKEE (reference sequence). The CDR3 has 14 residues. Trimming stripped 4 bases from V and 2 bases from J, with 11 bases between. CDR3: CASSPDRSTDTQYF. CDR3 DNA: TGTGCCAGCAGCCCTGACAGGTCCACAGATACGCAGTATTTT.

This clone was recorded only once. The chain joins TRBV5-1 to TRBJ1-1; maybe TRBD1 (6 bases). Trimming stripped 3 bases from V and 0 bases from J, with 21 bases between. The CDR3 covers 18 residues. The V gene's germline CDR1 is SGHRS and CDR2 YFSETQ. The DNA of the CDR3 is TGCGCCAGCAGCTCAAACGCTATCGGACAGCCCATGAACACTGAAGCTTTCTTT. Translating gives CASSSNAIGQPMNTEAFF.

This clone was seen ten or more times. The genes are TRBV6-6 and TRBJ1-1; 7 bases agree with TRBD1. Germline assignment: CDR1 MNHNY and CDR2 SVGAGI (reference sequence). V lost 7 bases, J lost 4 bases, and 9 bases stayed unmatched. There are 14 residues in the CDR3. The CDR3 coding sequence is TGTGCCAGCATCAAGGAAGGGGGCGGCACTGAAGCTTTCTTT. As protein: CASIKEGGGTEAFF.

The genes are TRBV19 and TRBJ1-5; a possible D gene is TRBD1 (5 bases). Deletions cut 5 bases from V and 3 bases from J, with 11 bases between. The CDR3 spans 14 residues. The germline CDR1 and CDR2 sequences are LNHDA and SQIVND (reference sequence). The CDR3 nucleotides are TGTGCCAGTAGTGTCCGGGACTACAATCAGCCCCAGCATTTT. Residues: CASSVRDYNQPQHF.

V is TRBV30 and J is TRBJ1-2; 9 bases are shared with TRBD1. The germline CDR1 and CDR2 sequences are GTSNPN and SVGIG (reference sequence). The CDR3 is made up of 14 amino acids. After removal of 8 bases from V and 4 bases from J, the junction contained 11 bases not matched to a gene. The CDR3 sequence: CALSYGTGTYGYTF. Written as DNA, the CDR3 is TGTGCCCTCTCTTACGGGACAGGGACCTATGGCTACACCTTC.

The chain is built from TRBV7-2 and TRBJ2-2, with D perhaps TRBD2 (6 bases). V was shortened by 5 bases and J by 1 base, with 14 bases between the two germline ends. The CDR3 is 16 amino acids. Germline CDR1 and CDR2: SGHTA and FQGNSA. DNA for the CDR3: TGTGCCAGCAGCCACACGTTGGGAGGGAACACCGGGGAGCTGTTTTTT. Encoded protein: CASSHTLGGNTGELFF.

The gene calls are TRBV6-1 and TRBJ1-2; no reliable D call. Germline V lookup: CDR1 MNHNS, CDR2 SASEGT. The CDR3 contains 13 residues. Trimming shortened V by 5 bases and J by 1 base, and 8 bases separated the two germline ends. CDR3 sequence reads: CASSTFFNYGYTF. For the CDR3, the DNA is TGTGCCAGCAGTACTTTCTTTAACTATGGCTACACCTTC.

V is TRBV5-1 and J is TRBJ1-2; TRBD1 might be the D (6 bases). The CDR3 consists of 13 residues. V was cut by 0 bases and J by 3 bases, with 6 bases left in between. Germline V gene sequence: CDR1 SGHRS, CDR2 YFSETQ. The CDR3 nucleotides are TGCGCCAGCAGCTTGGCAGGGGACTATGGCTACACCTTC. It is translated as CASSLAGDYGYTF.

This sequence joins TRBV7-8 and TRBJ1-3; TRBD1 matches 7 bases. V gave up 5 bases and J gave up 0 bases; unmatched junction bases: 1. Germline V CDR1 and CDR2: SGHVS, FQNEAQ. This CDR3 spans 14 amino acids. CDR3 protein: CASSHRGSGNTIYF. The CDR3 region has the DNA TGTGCCAGCAGCCACAGGGGCTCTGGAAACACCATATATTTT.